A single sample is the source of the 4 T cell receptor beta chains below, sequenced in a study of cytomegalovirus exposure and HLA in healthy donors. PCR used 60 Vbeta primers and 13 Jbeta primers. The protocol was immunoSEQ multiplex PCR, while the TCRdb copy is restricted to in-frame clones and leaves out a portion. Of more than 90,000 clones listed, approximately 76% are singletons. The sequencing sample was made of PBMCs. These receptors were taken from a man between 35 and 55 years old in good health and CMV-seropositive.

On this clone: An end of the junction differs from the germline gene, which may be a read error. The chain employs TRBV7-7 and TRBJ1-2, with 9 bases identical to TRBD1. This CDR3 is built from 17 residues. Germline V gene sequence: CDR1 SSHAT, CDR2 FNYEAQ (reference sequence). CDR3 sequence reads: CASSLAETGGRVNGYTF. The CDR3 DNA sequence: TGTGCTAGCAGCTTAGCGGAGACAGGGGGTCGTGTAAATGGCTACACCTTC.

This clone was recorded a few times. This chain joins TRBV7-9 and TRBJ1-2; D remains ambiguous. Trimming removed 5 bases at V and 8 bases at J, with 12 bases between. The CDR3 runs 12 residues. The germline V gene has CDR1 SEHNR and CDR2 FQNEAQ (reference sequence). The CDR3 nucleotides are TGTGCCAGCAGCCTGGCCAATTTCGGCTACACCTTC. Translating it yields CASSLANFGYTF.

This chain connects TRBV21-1 to TRBJ1-5; TRBD1, the D gene given by the table, was not confirmed from the DNA. TRBV21-1 is reported as a pseudogene. The CDR3 contains 16 residues. The CDR3: CASSSQGQGGSQPQHF. The CDR3 DNA reads as TGTGCCAGCAGCTCCCAGGGACAGGGTGGAAGTCAGCCCCAGCATTTT.

The table lists this clone with a few counts. The chain has TRBV6-6 and TRBJ2-2; no definite D call. CDR3 length equals 14 residues. Trimming cost V 0 bases and J 5 bases, with 7 bases left between them. Germline V lookup: CDR1 MNHNY, CDR2 SVGAGI (reference sequence). CDR3 DNA: TGTGCCAGCAGTTACTCGGGCCGGACCGGGGAGCTGTTTTTT. Its translation: CASSYSGRTGELFF.